This record concerns one T cell receptor (beta chain) sequence. The antigen is not known. Additional DNA sequences in this sample encode the identical CDR3. This record comes from a study of shared clonotypes between healthy human individuals. The table came from immunoSEQ multiplex PCR; TCRdb's copy has only in-frame clones and leaves some out. Among roughly 2.2 million clones listed, approximately 95% were seen once. Study-wide findings and caveats: Clonotypes shared by all four donors outscored non-shared clonotypes in generation probability.

V lost 0 bases to trimming and J lost 0 bases, with 9 bases between them. This CDR3 is built from 16 residues. Germline assignment: CDR1 SGHRS and CDR2 YFSETQ. The sequencing input was naive CD4+ T cells from PBMCs. As for subset: CD45RA+ positively selected. The sequence was obtained from a man between 18 and 35 years old in good health. Some clones in this sample may be carry-over from other donors' samples. This sequence joins TRBV5-1 and TRBJ2-2; tentative D call: TRBD2 (6 bases). Written as DNA, the CDR3 is TGCGCCAGCAGCTTGGCCCGGGGGACGAACACCGGGGAGCTGTTTTTT. Its translation: CASSLARGTNTGELFF.